A selection of T cell receptor beta chains follows, all from one sample in a study of OX40 agonist ivuxolimab in advanced cancers. The protocol was immunoSEQ multiplex PCR, while the TCRdb copy is restricted to in-frame clones and leaves out a portion. The repertoire consists of some 40,000 clones, with 85% to 95% occurring once and the leading ten covering approximately 14%. The specimen comprised CD4+ or CD8+ T cells sorted from blood, sampled in a trial of the OX40 agonist ivuxolimab. All receptors come from an adult with an advanced solid tumor such as melanoma, head and neck, liver or kidney cancer. Each CDR3 is given with its conserved first and last residue. D genes are given only for firm matches. For some rows the clone size is stated as once, few or many, or as a class when expanded; others skip it.

J gene | clone size | V gene | D gene | CDR3 protein
TRBJ1-2 | . | TRBV2 | . | CARQGYGYTF
TRBJ2-3 | . | TRBV11-2 | . | CASSPSEVHQGLVPDTQYF
TRBJ2-5 | . | TRBV11-2 | TRBD2 | CASSPGLAGGWETQYF
TRBJ2-7 | few | TRBV14 | TRBD1 | CASSQRGLIYEQYF
TRBJ2-3 | . | TRBV29-1 | . | CSVDGPGVSGTDTQYF
TRBJ1-2 | . | TRBV6-6 | . | CASSLTLNYGYTF
TRBJ1-1 | . | TRBV4-1 | TRBD1 | CASSQRTGNTEAFF
TRBJ2-3 | . | TRBV19 | . | CASNTFDGGTDTQYF
TRBJ2-3 | once | TRBV28 | . | CASGAGPSTDTQYF
TRBJ2-7 | . | TRBV28 | . | CASVRGGRPPYEQYF
TRBJ2-7 | . | TRBV27 | . | CASSLFDGADEQYF
TRBJ2-7 | . | TRBV5-1 | . | CASSLSGVPYEQYF